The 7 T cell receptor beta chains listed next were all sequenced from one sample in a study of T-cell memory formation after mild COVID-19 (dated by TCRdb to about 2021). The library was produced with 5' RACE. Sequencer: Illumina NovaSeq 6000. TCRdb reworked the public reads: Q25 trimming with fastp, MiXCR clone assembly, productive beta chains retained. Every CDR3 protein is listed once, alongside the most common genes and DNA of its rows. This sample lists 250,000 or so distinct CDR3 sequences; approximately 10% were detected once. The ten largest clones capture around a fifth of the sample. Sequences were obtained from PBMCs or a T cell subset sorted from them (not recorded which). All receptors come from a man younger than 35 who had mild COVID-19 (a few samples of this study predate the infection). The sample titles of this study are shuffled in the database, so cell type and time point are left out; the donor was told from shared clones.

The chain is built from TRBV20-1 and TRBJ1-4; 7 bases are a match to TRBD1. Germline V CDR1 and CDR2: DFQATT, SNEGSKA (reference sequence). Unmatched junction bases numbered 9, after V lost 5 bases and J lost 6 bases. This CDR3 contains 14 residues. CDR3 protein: CSACTTGEDEKLFF. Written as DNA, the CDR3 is TGCAGTGCTTGCACTACAGGGGAGGATGAAAAACTGTTTTTT.

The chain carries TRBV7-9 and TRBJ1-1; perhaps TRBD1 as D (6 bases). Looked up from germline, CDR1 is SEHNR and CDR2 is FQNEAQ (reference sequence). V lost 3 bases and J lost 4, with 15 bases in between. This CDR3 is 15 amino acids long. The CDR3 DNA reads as TGTGCCAGCAGCTTCTTCGGGGGCGAGGTCACTGAAGCTTTCTTT. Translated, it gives CASSFFGGEVTEAFF.

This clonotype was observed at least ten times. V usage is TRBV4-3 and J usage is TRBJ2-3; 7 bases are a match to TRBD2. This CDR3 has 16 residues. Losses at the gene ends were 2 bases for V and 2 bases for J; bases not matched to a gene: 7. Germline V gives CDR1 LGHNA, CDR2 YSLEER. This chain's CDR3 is CASSQIVAGFTDTQYF. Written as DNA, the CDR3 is TGCGCCAGCAGCCAAATCGTAGCGGGCTTCACAGATACGCAGTATTTT.

The DNA of the CDR3 is TGTGCCAGCAGCTTAACGGCTAGCGGGGGATCGAACACCGGGGAGCTGTTTTTT. Its protein product is CASSLTASGGSNTGELFF. The chain links TRBV11-2 to TRBJ2-2; TRBD2 matches 10 bases. The junction had 6 bases not matched to a gene; V was cut back by 2 bases and J by 0 bases. CDR1 and CDR2 from the germline V gene are SGHAT and FQNNGV. This CDR3 spans 18 amino acids.

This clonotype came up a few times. The CDR3 DNA reads as TGTGCCACTGGGAGTCAGGGACATGGTAATGGCTACACCTTC. Amino acid sequence: CATGSQGHGNGYTF. This chain joins TRBV18 and TRBJ1-2; D might be TRBD1 (6 bases). The germline gives CDR1 KGHSH, CDR2 LQKENI. With 10 bases removed from V and 6 bases from J, the gap between germline ends came to 21 bases. This CDR3 is built from 14 residues.

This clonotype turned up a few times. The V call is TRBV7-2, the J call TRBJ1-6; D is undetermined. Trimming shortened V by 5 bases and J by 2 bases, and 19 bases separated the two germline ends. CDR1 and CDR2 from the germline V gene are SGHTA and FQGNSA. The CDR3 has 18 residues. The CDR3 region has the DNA TGTGCCAGCAGCGGATCCAAGGGAAGTACTGCCTATAATTCACCCCTCCACTTT. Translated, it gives CASSGSKGSTAYNSPLHF.

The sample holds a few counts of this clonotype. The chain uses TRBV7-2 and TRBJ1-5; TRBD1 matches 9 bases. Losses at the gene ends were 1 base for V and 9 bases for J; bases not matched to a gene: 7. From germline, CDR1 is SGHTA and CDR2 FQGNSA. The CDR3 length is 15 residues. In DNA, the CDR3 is TGTGCCAGCAGCTTAGAAGGGACAGGGCGTCGGCCCCAGCATTTT. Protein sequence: CASSLEGTGRRPQHF.